The 24 T cell receptor beta chains listed next were all sequenced from one sample in a study of response to subunit inactivated influenza vaccine. MiXCR, run by TCRdb on the RT-PCR reads, gives a single entry per CDR3 protein. The sample has approximately 500,000 distinct CDR3 sequences; around 21% are singletons. The sample was also reused in another study, on T cells expressing NK-cell markers. This second study notes: UMI-tagged 5'RACE template switching yielded the TCR beta cDNA.

The material was CD4+ T cells sorted from PBMCs, obtained roughly 13 days after vaccination. Receptors were obtained from a man aged 45-65 years who received an inactivated influenza vaccine.

The chain recombines TRBV2 with TRBJ2-6; 7 nucleotides match TRBD1. Looked up from germline, CDR1 is SNHLY and CDR2 is FYNNEI. With V trimmed by 9 bases and J by 0 bases, 5 bases remained unmatched. The CDR3 spans 15 residues. Here the CDR3 reads CARQGTPSGANVLTF. CDR3 in DNA: TGTGCCAGACAGGGGACACCCTCTGGGGCCAACGTCCTGACTTTC.

The sample holds a few counts of this clonotype. The rearrangement uses TRBV27 and TRBJ2-1; D perhaps matches TRBD1 (7 bases). V dropped 6 bases and J dropped 0 bases, with 15 bases sitting between them. CDR1 and CDR2 (germline): MNHEY, SMNVEV (reference sequence). The CDR3 has 16 amino acids. The CDR3 loop is CASRDRVGSSYNEQFF. Here the CDR3 DNA reads TGTGCCAGCAGAGACAGGGTCGGGAGCTCCTACAATGAGCAGTTCTTC.

This rearrangement joins TRBV12-3 or TRBV12-4 to TRBJ1-5; TRBD1 aligns across 7 bases. The CDR3 loop spans 13 amino acids. Trimming removed 7 bases from V and 6 bases from J; junction bases left unmatched: 6. CDR3 DNA: TGTGCCAGCAATGGAGGGGGCTCTCAGCCCCAGCATTTT. Translating it yields CASNGGGSQPQHF.

In its sample, this clonotype was seen a few times. The chain's CDR3 is CASNLHGQGQETQYF. The CDR3 DNA reads TGTGCCAGCAACCTACATGGACAGGGACAAGAGACCCAGTACTTC. The V call is TRBV5-5, the J call TRBJ2-5, with 8 bases aligning to TRBD1. Germline CDR1 is SGHKS and CDR2 is YYEKEE (reference sequence). V was pared by 6 bases and J by 2 bases, with 9 bases of the junction left unmatched. CDR3 size: 15 residues.

This chain links TRBV4-2 with TRBJ2-1; 10 positions match TRBD1. Germline V lookup: CDR1 LGHNA, CDR2 YNFKEQ. Trimming cost V 3 bases and J 6 bases; bases outside gene matches: 11. The CDR3 runs 17 residues. The CDR3 spells CASSHPKTGQGTNEQFF. CDR3 DNA: TGTGCCAGCAGCCACCCAAAGACGGGACAGGGGACCAATGAGCAGTTCTTC.

The chain recombines TRBV6-5 with TRBJ2-2; possibly TRBD2 for D (5 bases). Trimming removed 2 bases at V and 6 bases at J, with 7 bases between. There are 13 residues in the CDR3. Looked up from germline, CDR1 is MNHEY and CDR2 is SVGAGI. Here the CDR3 reads CASSYLGAGELFF. In DNA form, the CDR3 reads TGTGCCAGCAGTTACCTCGGGGCCGGGGAGCTGTTTTTT.

This chain uses TRBV7-8 with TRBJ1-1; no clear D gene. V lost 0 bases to trimming and J lost 1 base, with 12 bases between them. Germline V gene lookup returns CDR1 SGHVS and CDR2 FQNEAQ. The CDR3 has 16 amino acids. This CDR3 reads CASSLAFGRSNTEAFF. As DNA, the CDR3 is TGTGCCAGCAGCTTAGCGTTCGGCAGATCGAACACTGAAGCTTTCTTT. Based on the CDR3 plus reference TRBV7-8 and TRBJ1-1, the full variable domain is GAGVSQSPRYKVAKRGQDVALRCDPISGHVSLFWYQQALGQGPEFLTYFQNEAQLDKSGLPSDRFFAERPEGSVSTLKIQRTQQEDSAVYLCASSLAFGRSNTEAFFGQGTRLTVV.

This clonotype was detected a few times. The rearrangement links TRBV7-2 to TRBJ2-3; D is perhaps TRBD2 (6 bases). Germline V lookup: CDR1 SGHTA, CDR2 FQGNSA. V was pared by 4 bases and J by 1 base, with 15 bases between. The CDR3 sequence is 16 residues long. The CDR3 sequence: CASSSQAGSGTDTQYF. The CDR3 nucleotides are TGTGCCAGCAGCTCCCAAGCGGGTTCCGGCACAGATACGCAGTATTTT.

The chain employs TRBV4-1 and TRBJ2-6, with D uncertain. CDR3 length: 14 residues. V was pared by 0 bases and J by 4 bases, with 4 bases between. Per germline, CDR1 MGHRA and CDR2 YSYEKL. The CDR3 loop is CASSQERGANVLTF. As DNA, the CDR3 is TGCGCCAGCAGCCAAGAACGGGGGGCCAACGTCCTGACTTTC.

This clonotype was detected a few times. The chain combines TRBV6-5 with TRBJ2-1; TRBD2 aligns across 9 bases. The germline V gene has CDR1 MNHEY and CDR2 SVGAGI. This CDR3 has 18 residues. Trimming removed 5 bases from V and 2 bases from J; junction bases left unmatched: 13. The CDR3 nucleotides read TGTGCCAGCAGTCACACGGCTTCTAGCGGGGACACCTACAATGAGCAGTTCTTC. The encoded protein is CASSHTASSGDTYNEQFF.

The chain employs TRBV24-1 and TRBJ2-5, with 12 nucleotides matching TRBD2. V trimming: 4 bases; J trimming: 4 bases; junction bases outside the gene matches: 6. The CDR3 totals 16 residues. Germline V gene sequence: CDR1 KGHDR, CDR2 SFDVKD. The CDR3: CATSDFPTSGGETQYF. The CDR3 nucleotides read TGTGCCACCAGTGACTTTCCGACTAGCGGGGGAGAGACCCAGTACTTC.

The V and J genes are TRBV10-1 and TRBJ1-1; 10 bases fit TRBD1. CDR1 and CDR2 from the germline V gene are WNHNN and SYGVQD (reference sequence). The CDR3 consists of 15 residues. V was pared by 1 base and J by 7 bases, with 6 bases of the junction left unmatched. As DNA, the CDR3 is TGCGCCAGCAGTGAGTGGGGACAGGGGACGGGTGAAGCTTTCTTT. Translated, it gives CASSEWGQGTGEAFF.

The V gene is TRBV29-1, the J gene TRBJ2-7; no firm D call. With 4 bases removed from V and 2 bases from J, the gap between germline ends came to 15 bases. The CDR3 extends over 14 amino acids. The germline gives CDR1 SQVTM, CDR2 ANQGSEA. CDR3 DNA: TGCAGCGTTGGTTCGTTGGGCACTCCCTACGAGCAGTACTTC. Encoded protein: CSVGSLGTPYEQYF.

The chain combines TRBV4-3 with TRBJ2-7; weak D call: TRBD1 (5 bases). V was cut by 4 bases and J by 5 bases, with 15 bases left in between. Germline CDR1 is LGHNA and CDR2 is YSLEER. The CDR3 is made up of 14 amino acids. Here the CDR3 DNA reads TGCGCCAGCAGCCCAGGCAGCAGGGATAACGAGCAGTACTTC. Translating gives CASSPGSRDNEQYF.

There are a few counts of this clonotype. The V gene is TRBV5-1, the J gene TRBJ1-2, with unresolved D. The CDR3 totals 12 residues. Per the germline V gene, CDR1 is SGHRS and CDR2 is YFSETQ. Trimming removed 0 bases at V and 8 bases at J, with 8 bases between. DNA for the CDR3: TGCGCCAGCAGCTTGGAAGGGAACGGCTACACCTTC. Translated: CASSLEGNGYTF.

This chain links TRBV24-1 with TRBJ2-5; D could derive from TRBD1 or TRBD2 (6 bases each). The CDR3 runs 16 residues. Per the germline V gene, CDR1 is KGHDR and CDR2 is SFDVKD. The V and J ends lost 5 bases and 5 bases respectively, with 20 bases between them. CDR3 sequence reads: CATSALGGRGEETQYF. CDR3 nucleotide sequence: TGTGCCACCAGTGCCCTGGGGGGCAGGGGTGAGGAGACCCAGTACTTC.

This chain joins TRBV6-1 and TRBJ2-3, with 8 bases that match TRBD1. This CDR3 has 13 amino acids. CDR1 is MNHNS, CDR2 SASEGT, per germline. J gave up 4 bases and V 6 bases, and 3 bases lay outside the gene matches. CDR3 coding DNA: TGTGCCAGCAGGCTGGGACAGGCAGATACGCAGTATTTT. Its protein is CASRLGQADTQYF.

At least ten counts were recorded for this clonotype. V gene TRBV27 combines with J gene TRBJ2-7; 10 bases line up with TRBD1. Germline loops: CDR1 MNHEY, CDR2 SMNVEV (reference sequence). The V segment lost 2 bases and the J segment 4 bases; nucleotides outside the gene matches: 2. This CDR3 is built from 14 residues. CDR3 protein: CASSLRDRGYEQYF. The CDR3 DNA sequence: TGTGCCAGCAGTTTAAGGGACAGGGGTTACGAGCAGTACTTC.

A few counts support this clonotype. The chain links TRBV20-1 to TRBJ1-1; tentative D call: TRBD1 (5 bases). The CDR3 consists of 13 residues. Per the germline V gene, CDR1 is DFQATT and CDR2 is SNEGSKA (reference sequence). Trimming removed 7 bases from V and 2 bases from J, with 14 bases in between. CDR3 coding DNA: TGCAGTGGGGCAAAGGGGCTAAACACTGAAGCTTTCTTT. This translates into CSGAKGLNTEAFF.

The chain uses TRBV30 and TRBJ1-6; D remains ambiguous. CDR3 length: 14 amino acids. Germline lookup yields CDR1 GTSNPN and CDR2 SVGIG (reference sequence). V lost 0 bases and J lost 6, with 9 bases in between. CDR3 amino acids: CAWSVGQLNSPLHF. The CDR3 nucleotides read TGTGCCTGGAGTGTAGGCCAGCTTAATTCACCCCTCCACTTT.

The chain couples TRBV11-2 to TRBJ2-1; D ambiguous. Per the germline V gene, CDR1 is SGHAT and CDR2 is FQNNGV. V lost 1 base to trimming and J lost 8 bases, with 6 bases between them. CDR3 size: 12 residues. The CDR3 DNA reads as TGTGCCAGCAGCTTAGCATTCGATGAGCAGTTCTTC. It is translated as CASSLAFDEQFF.

The rearrangement uses TRBV11-2 and TRBJ2-3; 8 bases agree with TRBD1. The CDR3 spans 17 residues. V lost 1 base and J lost 1; bases outside the gene matches: 7. Germline loops: CDR1 SGHAT, CDR2 FQNNGV. The CDR3: CASSLVFRGQGTDTQYF. In DNA form, the CDR3 reads TGTGCCAGCAGCTTAGTGTTCAGGGGACAGGGCACAGATACGCAGTATTTT.

This clonotype was seen more than once but under ten times. The rearrangement links TRBV20-1 to TRBJ2-5; tentatively, D is TRBD1 (5 bases). CDR1 and CDR2 (germline): DFQATT, SNEGSKA (reference sequence). V dropped 7 bases and J dropped 2 bases, with 8 bases sitting between them. The CDR3 is 11 residues long. CDR3 in amino acids: CSGDSQETQYF. DNA of the CDR3: TGCAGTGGTGACAGTCAAGAGACCCAGTACTTC.

The genes are TRBV4-2 and TRBJ2-7, with no clear D. Trimming stripped 1 base from V and 0 bases from J, with 7 bases between. This CDR3 has 14 residues. The germline CDR1 and CDR2 sequences are LGHNA and YNFKEQ. The CDR3 nucleotides are TGTGCCAGCAGCCAAGCCGAGACCTCCTACGAGCAGTACTTC. Encoded protein: CASSQAETSYEQYF.